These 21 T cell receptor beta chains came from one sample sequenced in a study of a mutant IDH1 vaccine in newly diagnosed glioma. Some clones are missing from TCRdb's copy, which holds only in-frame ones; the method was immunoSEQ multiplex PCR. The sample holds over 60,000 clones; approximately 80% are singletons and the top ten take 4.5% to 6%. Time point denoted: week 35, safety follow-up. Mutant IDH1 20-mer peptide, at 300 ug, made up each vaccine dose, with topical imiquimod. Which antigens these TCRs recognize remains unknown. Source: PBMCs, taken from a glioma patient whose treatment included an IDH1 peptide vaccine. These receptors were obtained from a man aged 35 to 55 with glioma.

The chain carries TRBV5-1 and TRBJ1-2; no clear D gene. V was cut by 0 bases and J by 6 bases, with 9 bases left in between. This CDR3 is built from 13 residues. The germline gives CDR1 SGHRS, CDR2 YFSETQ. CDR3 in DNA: TGCGCCAGCAGCTTGGGGCCGGGTGATGGCTACACCTTC. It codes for CASSLGPGDGYTF.

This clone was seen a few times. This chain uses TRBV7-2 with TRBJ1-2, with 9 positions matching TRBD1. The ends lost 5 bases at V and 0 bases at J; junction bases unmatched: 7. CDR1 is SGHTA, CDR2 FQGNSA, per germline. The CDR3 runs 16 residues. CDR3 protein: CASSVIRTGANYGYTF. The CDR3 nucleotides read TGTGCCAGCAGCGTAATAAGGACAGGGGCTAACTATGGCTACACCTTC.

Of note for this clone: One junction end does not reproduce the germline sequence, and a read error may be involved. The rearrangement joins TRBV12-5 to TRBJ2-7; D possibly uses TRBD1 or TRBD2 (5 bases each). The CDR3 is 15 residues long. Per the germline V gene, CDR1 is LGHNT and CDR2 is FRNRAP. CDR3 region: CASALGARGRYEQYF. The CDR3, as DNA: TGTGCTAGTGCTTTGGGAGCGAGGGGTCGGTACGAGCAGTACTTC.

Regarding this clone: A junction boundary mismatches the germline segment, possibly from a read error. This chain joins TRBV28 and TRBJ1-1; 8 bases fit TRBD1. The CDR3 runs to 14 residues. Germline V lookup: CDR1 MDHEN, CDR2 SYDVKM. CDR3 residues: CPSSLGQGTSEAFF. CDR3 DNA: TGTCCCAGCAGCCTCGGACAGGGTACATCCGAAGCTTTCTTT.

The CDR3 nucleotides are TGTGCCAGCAGTTGGGCGGGGGAACAGGGAGCCTACGAGCAGTACTTC. Translation gives CASSWAGEQGAYEQYF. The V and J genes are TRBV28 and TRBJ2-7; perhaps TRBD2 as D (7 bases). CDR1 is MDHEN, CDR2 SYDVKM, per germline. V was trimmed by 4 bases and J by 2 bases, leaving 18 bases between them. This CDR3 has 16 amino acids.

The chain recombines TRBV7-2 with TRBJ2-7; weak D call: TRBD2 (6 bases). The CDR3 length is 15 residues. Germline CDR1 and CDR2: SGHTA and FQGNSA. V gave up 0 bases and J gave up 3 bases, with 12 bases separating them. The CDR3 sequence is CASSLAPPTSYEQYF. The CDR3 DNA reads TGTGCCAGCAGCTTAGCCCCCCCGACTAGCTACGAGCAGTACTTC.

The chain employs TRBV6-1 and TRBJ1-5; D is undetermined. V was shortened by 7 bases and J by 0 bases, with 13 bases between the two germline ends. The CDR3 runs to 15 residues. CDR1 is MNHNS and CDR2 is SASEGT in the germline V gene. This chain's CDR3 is CASTLMGGSNQPQHF. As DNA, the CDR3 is TGTGCCAGCACCTTGATGGGAGGTAGCAATCAGCCCCAGCATTTT.

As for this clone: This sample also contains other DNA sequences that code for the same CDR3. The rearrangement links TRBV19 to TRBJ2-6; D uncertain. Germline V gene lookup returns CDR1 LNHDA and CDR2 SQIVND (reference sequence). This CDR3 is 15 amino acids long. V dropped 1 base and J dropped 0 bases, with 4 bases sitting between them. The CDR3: CASSIGTSGANVLTF. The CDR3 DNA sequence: TGTGCCAGTAGTATAGGAACCTCTGGGGCCAACGTCCTGACTTTC.

CDR3 nucleotides: TGTGCCAGCAGTTACTCGTTCCAGGGTAATGAAAAACTGTTTTTT. Amino acid sequence: CASSYSFQGNEKLFF. The rearrangement links TRBV6-5 to TRBJ1-4; a weak D match, TRBD1 (5 bases). Germline CDR1 is MNHEY and CDR2 is SVGAGI. Trimming shortened V by 0 bases and J by 4 bases, and 9 bases separated the two germline ends. The CDR3 is 15 amino acids.

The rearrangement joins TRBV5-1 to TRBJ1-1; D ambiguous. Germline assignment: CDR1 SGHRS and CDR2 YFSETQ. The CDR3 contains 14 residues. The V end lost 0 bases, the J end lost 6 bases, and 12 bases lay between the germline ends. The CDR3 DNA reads TGCGCCAGCAGCTTGGGGCTCTTAGGGTCTGAAGCTTTCTTT. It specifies CASSLGLLGSEAFF. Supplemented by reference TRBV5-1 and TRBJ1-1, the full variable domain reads KAGVTQTPRYLIKTRGQQVTLSCSPISGHRSVSWYQQTPGQGLQFLFEYFSETQRNKGNFPGRFSGRQFSNSRSEMNVSTLELGDSALYLCASSLGLLGSEAFFGQGTRLTVV.

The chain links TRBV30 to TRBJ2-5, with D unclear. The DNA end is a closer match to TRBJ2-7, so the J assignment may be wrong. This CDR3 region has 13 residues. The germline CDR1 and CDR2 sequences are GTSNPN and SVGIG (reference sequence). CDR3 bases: TGTGCCTGGAGTCCCCTCGGGTGGGGCGAGCAGTACTTC. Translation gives CAWSPLGWGEQYF.

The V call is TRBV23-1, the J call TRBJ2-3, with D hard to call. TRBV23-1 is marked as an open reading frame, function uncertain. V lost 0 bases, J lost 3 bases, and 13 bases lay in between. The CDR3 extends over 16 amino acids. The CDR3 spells CASSQSVAQRTDTQYF. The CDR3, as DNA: TGCGCCAGCAGTCAATCGGTCGCTCAAAGGACAGATACGCAGTATTTT.

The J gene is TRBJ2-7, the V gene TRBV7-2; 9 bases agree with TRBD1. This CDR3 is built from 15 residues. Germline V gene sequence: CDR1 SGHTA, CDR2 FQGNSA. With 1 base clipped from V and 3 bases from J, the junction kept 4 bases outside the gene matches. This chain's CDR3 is CASSLGDRVIYEQYF. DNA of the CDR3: TGTGCCAGCAGCTTAGGGGACAGGGTCATCTACGAGCAGTACTTC.

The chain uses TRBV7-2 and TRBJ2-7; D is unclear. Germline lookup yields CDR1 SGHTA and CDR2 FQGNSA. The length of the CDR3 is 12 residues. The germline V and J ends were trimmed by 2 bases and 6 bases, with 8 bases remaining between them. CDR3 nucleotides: TGTGCCAGCAGCTTAAAAGGAAGCGAGCAGTACTTC. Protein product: CASSLKGSEQYF.

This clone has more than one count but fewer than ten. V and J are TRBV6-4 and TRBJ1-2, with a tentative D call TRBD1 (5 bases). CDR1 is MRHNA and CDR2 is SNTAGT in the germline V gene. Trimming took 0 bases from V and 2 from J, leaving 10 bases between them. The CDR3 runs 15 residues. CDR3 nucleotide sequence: TGTGCCAGCAGTGACTCCCGGGACGGAAACTATGGCTACACCTTC. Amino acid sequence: CASSDSRDGNYGYTF.

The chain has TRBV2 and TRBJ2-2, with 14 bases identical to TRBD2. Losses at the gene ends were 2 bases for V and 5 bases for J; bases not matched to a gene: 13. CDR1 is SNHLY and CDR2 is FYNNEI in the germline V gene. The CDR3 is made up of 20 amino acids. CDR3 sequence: CASSERWTSGRRGGTGELFF. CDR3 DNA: TGTGCCAGCAGTGAAAGGTGGACTAGCGGGAGGAGAGGTGGGACCGGGGAGCTGTTTTTT.

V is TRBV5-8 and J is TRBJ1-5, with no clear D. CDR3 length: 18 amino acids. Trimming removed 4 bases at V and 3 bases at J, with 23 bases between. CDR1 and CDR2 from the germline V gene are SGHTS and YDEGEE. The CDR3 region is CASSGWAEQPGSNQPQHF. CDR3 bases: TGTGCCAGCAGCGGGTGGGCGGAGCAGCCCGGATCCAATCAGCCCCAGCATTTT.

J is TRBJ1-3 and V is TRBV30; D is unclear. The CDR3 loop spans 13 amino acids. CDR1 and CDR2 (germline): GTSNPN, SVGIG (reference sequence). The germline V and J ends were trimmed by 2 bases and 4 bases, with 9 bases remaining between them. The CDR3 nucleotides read TGTGCCTGGAGTCTCATCTCGGGAAACACCATATATTTT. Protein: CAWSLISGNTIYF.

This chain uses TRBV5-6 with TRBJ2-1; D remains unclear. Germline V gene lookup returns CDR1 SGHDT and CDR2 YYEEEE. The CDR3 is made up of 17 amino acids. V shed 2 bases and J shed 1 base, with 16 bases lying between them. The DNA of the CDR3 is TGTGCCAGCAGCTTAACGCCCCGGGTATCATCCTACAATGAGCAGTTCTTC. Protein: CASSLTPRVSSYNEQFF.

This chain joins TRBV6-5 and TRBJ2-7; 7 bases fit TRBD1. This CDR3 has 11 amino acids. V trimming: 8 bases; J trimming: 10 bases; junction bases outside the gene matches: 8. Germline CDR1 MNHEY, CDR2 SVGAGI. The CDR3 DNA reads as TGTGCCAGCGGACAGGACCCTCGCCAGTACTTC. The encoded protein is CASGQDPRQYF.

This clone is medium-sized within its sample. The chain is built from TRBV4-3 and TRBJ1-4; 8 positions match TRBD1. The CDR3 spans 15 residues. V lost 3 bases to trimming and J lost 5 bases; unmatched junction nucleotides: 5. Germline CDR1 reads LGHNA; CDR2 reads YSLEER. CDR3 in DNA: TGCGCCAGCAGCCATGGGACAGGCGCCAATGAAAAACTGTTTTTT. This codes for CASSHGTGANEKLFF.